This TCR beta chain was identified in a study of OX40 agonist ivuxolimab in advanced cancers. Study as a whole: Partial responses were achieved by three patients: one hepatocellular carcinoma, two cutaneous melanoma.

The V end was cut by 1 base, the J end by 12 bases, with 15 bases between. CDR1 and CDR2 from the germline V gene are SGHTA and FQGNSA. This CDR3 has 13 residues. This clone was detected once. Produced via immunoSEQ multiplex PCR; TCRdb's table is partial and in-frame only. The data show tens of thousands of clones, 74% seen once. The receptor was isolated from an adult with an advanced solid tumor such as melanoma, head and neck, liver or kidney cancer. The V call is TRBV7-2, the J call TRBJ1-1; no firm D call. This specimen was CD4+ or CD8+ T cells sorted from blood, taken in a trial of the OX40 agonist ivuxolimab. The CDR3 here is CASSLDRSSGTFF. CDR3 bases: TGTGCCAGCAGCTTAGATAGATCTTCCGGGACTTTCTTT.